This TCR beta chain was retrieved from a study of blood T cell repertoires in COVID-19. Study-wide background: Specimens from acute and convalescent COVID-19 originated in the United States, Italy and Spain. In each case, the material was cDNA or gDNA derived from T cells, B-cell-depleted T cells, or PBMCs.

As handled by the study authors: From reference gene primer amplification, estimates of nucleated cell counts were derived. The protocol was immunoSEQ multiplex PCR, while the TCRdb copy is restricted to in-frame clones and leaves out a portion. Clone size and the V and J calls come from that table; the DNA yielded D and trimming. The sample lists 300,000 or so clones; roughly 88% were seen once. The CDR3 has 17 residues. Germline CDR1 MNHNS, CDR2 SASEGT. Trimming at V came to 4 bases and at J to 7 bases, leaving 10 bases not matched to a gene. The sequence was obtained from a woman aged 45-60 years with acute or convalescent COVID-19. The sample consisted of peripheral blood. The rearrangement uses TRBV6-1 and TRBJ2-1, with TRBD2 matching over 13 bases. CDR3 nucleotide sequence: TGTGCCAGCAGTGCTCATCTGACTAGCGGGAGGTGGAATGAGCAGTTCTTC. This gives the protein CASSAHLTSGRWNEQFF.